This entry describes one T cell receptor (beta chain). This sample stems from a study of OX40 agonist ivuxolimab in advanced cancers. Assay: immunoSEQ multiplex PCR; the TCRdb copy retains only in-frame clones and omits some. There are about 21,000 clones in the sample; about 89% occur only once, and about a sixth lies in the top ten. The sequences come from CD4+ or CD8+ T cells sorted from blood, collected in a trial of the OX40 agonist ivuxolimab. The TCR originated in an adult with an advanced solid tumor such as melanoma, head and neck, liver or kidney cancer.

CDR3 region: CASSLGAESQPQHF. CDR3 in DNA: TGTGCCAGCAGCTTAGGGGCGGAAAGCCAGCCCCAGCATTTT. V gene TRBV11-2 combines with J gene TRBJ1-5, with D unclear. The CDR3 extends over 14 amino acids. Germline V gives CDR1 SGHAT, CDR2 FQNNGV. V was cut by 1 base and J by 7 bases, with 11 bases left in between.